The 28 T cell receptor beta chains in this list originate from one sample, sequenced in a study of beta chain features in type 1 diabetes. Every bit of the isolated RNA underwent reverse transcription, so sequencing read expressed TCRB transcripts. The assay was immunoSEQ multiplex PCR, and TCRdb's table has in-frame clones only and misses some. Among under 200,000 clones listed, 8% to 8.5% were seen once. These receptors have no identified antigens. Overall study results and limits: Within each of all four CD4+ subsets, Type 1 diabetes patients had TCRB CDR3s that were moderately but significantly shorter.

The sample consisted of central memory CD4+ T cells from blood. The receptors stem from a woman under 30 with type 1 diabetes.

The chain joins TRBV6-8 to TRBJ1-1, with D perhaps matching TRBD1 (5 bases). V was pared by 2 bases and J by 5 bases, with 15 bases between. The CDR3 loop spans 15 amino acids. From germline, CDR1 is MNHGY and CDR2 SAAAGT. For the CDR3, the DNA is TGTGCCAGCAGTTACAGAATCGGCGGGGGGACTGAAGCTTTCTTT. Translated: CASSYRIGGGTEAFF.

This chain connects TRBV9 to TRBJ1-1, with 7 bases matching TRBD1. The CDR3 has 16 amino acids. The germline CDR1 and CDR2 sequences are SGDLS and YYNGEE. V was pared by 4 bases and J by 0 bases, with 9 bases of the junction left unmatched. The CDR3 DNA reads TGTGCCAGCAGCTCACGAGGGGACAGCCTGAACACTGAAGCTTTCTTT. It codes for CASSSRGDSLNTEAFF. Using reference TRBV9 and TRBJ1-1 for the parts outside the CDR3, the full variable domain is DSGVTQTPKHLITATGQRVTLRCSPRSGDLSVYWYQQSLDQGLQFLIQYYNGEERAKGNILERFSAQQFPDLHSELNLSSLELGDSALYFCASSSRGDSLNTEAFFGQGTRLTVV.

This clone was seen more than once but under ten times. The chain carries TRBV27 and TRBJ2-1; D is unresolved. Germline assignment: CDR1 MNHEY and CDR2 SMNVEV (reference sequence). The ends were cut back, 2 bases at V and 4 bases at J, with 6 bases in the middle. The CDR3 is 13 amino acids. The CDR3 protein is CASSLMRYNEQFF. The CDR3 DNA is TGTGCCAGCAGTTTAATGCGATACAATGAGCAGTTCTTC.

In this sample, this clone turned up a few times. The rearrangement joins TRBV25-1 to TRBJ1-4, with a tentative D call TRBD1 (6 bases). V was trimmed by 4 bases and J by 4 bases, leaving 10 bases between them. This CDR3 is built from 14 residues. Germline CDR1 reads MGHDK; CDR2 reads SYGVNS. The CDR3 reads CASSGYRVNEKLFF. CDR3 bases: TGTGCCAGCAGTGGCTACAGGGTTAATGAAAAACTGTTTTTT.

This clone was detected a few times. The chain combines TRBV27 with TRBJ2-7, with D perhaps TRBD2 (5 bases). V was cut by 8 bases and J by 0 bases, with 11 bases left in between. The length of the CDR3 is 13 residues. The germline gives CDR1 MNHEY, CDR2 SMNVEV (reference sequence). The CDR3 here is CASGVLGSYEQYF. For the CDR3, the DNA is TGTGCCAGCGGAGTACTAGGCTCCTACGAGCAGTACTTC.

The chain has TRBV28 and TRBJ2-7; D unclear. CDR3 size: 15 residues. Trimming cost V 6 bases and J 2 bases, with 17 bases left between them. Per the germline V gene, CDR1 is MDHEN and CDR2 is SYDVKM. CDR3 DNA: TGTGCCAGCAGCTTAACGACCGCGGTGGCCTACGAGCAGTACTTC. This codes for CASSLTTAVAYEQYF.

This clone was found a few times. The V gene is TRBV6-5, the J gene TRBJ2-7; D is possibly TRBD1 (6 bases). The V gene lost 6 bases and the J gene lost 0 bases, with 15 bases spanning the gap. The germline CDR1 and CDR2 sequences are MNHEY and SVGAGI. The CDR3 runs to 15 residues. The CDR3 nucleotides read TGTGCCAGCAGCCCGGTAAGGACAGACTCCTACGAGCAGTACTTC. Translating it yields CASSPVRTDSYEQYF.

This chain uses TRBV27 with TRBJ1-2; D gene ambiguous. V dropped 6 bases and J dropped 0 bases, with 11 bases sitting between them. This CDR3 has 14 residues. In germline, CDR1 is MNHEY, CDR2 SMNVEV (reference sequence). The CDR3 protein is CASSRGPPNYGYTF. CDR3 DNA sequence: TGTGCCAGCAGCCGCGGGCCTCCTAACTATGGCTACACCTTC.

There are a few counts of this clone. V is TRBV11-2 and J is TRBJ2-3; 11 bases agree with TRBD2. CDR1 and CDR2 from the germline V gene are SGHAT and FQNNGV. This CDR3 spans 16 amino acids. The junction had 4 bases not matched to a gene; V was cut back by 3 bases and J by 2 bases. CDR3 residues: CASSFRTSGFTDTQYF. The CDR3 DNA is TGTGCCAGCAGCTTCCGGACTAGCGGGTTCACAGATACGCAGTATTTT.

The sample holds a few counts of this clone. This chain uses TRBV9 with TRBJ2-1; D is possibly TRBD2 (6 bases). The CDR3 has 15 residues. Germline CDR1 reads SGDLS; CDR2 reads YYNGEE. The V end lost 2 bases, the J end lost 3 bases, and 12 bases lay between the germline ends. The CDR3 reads CASSVRLDDYNEQFF. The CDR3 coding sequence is TGTGCCAGCAGCGTGAGACTAGACGACTACAATGAGCAGTTCTTC. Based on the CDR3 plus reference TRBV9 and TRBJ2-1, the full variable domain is DSGVTQTPKHLITATGQRVTLRCSPRSGDLSVYWYQQSLDQGLQFLIQYYNGEERAKGNILERFSAQQFPDLHSELNLSSLELGDSALYFCASSVRLDDYNEQFFGPGTRLTVL.

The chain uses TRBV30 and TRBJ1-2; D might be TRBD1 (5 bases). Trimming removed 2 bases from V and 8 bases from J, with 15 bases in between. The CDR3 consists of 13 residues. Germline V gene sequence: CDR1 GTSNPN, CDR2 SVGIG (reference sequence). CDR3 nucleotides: TGTGCCTGGAGTCGGGAGGGGCCGGTCGGCTACACCTTC. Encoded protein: CAWSREGPVGYTF.

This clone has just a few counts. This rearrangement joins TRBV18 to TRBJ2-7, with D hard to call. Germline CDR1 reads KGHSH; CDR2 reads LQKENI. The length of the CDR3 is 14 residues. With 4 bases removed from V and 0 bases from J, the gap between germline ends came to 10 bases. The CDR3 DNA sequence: TGTGCCAGCTCACTGAGGCTAGACTCCTACGAGCAGTACTTC. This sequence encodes CASSLRLDSYEQYF. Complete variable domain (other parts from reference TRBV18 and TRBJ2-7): NAGVMQNPRHLVRRRGQEARLRCSPMKGHSHVYWYRQLPEEGLKFMVYLQKENIIDESGMPKERFSAEFPKEGPSILRIQQVVRGDSAAYFCASSLRLDSYEQYFGPGTRLTVT.

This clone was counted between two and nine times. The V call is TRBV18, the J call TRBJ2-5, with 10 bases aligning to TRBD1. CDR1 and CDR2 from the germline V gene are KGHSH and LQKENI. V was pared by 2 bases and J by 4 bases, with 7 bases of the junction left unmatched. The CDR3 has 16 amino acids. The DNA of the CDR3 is TGTGCCAGCTCACCAAGGGACAGGGGAGGAGGAGAGACCCAGTACTTC. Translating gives CASSPRDRGGGETQYF.

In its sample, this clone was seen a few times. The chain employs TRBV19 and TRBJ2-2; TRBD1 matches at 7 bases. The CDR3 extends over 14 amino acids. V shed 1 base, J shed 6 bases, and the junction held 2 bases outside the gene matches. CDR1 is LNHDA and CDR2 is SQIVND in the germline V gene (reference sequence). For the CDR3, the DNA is TGTGCCAGTAGTATAGGACAGGGCTCCGGGGAGCTGTTTTTT. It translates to CASSIGQGSGELFF.

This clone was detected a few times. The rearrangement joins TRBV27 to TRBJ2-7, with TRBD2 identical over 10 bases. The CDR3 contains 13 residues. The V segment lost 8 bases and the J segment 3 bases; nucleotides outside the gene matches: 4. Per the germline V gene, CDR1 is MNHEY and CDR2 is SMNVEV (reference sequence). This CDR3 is CASWASGSYEQYF. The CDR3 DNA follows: TGTGCCAGCTGGGCTAGCGGGAGCTACGAGCAGTACTTC.

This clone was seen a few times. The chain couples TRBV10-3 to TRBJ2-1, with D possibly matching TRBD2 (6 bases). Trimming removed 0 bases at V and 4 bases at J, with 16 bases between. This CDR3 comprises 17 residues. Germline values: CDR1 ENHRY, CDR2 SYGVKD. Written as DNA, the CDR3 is TGTGCCATCAGTGAGTCAACCCCAGCGGGCCGTTACAATGAGCAGTTCTTC. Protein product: CAISESTPAGRYNEQFF.

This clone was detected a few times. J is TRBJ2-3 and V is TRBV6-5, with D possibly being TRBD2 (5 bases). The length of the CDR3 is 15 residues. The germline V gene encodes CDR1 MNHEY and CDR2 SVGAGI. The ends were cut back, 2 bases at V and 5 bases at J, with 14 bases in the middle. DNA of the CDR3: TGTGCCAGCAGTTACGGACTTCTACACAGAGATACGCAGTATTTT. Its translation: CASSYGLLHRDTQYF.

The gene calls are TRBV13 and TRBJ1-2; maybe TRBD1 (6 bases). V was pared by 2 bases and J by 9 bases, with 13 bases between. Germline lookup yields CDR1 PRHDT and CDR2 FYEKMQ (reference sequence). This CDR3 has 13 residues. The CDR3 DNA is TGTGCCAGCAGCTTACCCGCTGACAGGCGCTACACCTTC. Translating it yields CASSLPADRRYTF.

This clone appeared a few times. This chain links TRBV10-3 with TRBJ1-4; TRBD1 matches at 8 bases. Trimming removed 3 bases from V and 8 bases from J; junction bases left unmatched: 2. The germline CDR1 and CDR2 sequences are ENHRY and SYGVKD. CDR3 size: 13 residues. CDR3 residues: CAISEQGGEKLFF. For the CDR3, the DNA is TGTGCCATCAGTGAACAGGGGGGGGAAAAACTGTTTTTT.

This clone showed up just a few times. Here the CDR3 DNA reads TGTGCCAGCACAGTCGAACGGGGGGGCCGGGATACGCAGTATTTT. This codes for CASTVERGGRDTQYF. The chain links TRBV6-6 to TRBJ2-3; 8 nucleotides align to TRBD2. V shed 7 bases, J shed 6 bases, and the junction held 12 bases outside the gene matches. This CDR3 has 15 residues. CDR1 MNHNY and CDR2 SVGAGI come from the germline V gene (reference sequence).

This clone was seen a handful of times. DNA for the CDR3: TGTGCCAGCAGTGAGGTGGGTGGGGCCCCGAACACTGAAGCTTTCTTT. Amino acid sequence: CASSEVGGAPNTEAFF. The V call is TRBV6-1, the J call TRBJ1-1; D may be TRBD1 (5 bases). This CDR3 has 16 amino acids. V lost 3 bases to trimming and J lost 1 base, with 15 bases between them. Germline V gives CDR1 MNHNS, CDR2 SASEGT.

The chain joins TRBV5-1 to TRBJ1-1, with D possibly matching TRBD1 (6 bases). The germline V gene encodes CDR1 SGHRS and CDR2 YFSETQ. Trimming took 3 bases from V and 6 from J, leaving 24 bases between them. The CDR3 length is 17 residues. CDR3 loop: CASSSGEGEGPNPEAFF. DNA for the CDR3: TGCGCCAGCAGCTCCGGGGAGGGGGAAGGCCCTAACCCTGAAGCTTTCTTT.

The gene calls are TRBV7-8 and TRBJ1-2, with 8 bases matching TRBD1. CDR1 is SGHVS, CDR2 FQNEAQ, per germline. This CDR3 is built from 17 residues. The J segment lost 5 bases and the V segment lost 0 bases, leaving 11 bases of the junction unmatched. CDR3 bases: TGTGCCAGCAGCTTAGCGCTCTATGGACAGGGAGATTATGGCTACACCTTC. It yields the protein CASSLALYGQGDYGYTF.

CDR3 sequence: CASSYKGAGGELFF. The CDR3 DNA follows: TGTGCCAGCAGCTACAAGGGGGCAGGCGGGGAGCTGTTTTTT. J is TRBJ2-2 and V is TRBV5-4; 7 bases match TRBD1. After removal of 3 bases from V and 7 bases from J, the junction contained 6 bases not matched to a gene. Per the germline V gene, CDR1 is SGHNT and CDR2 is YYREEE (reference sequence). CDR3 length: 14 amino acids. Filled out from reference TRBV5-4 and TRBJ2-2, the complete variable domain reads ETGVTQSPTHLIKTRGQQVTLRCSSQSGHNTVSWYQQALGQGPQFIFQYYREEENGRGNFPPRFSGLQFPNYSSELNVNALELDDSALYLCASSYKGAGGELFFGEGSRLTVL.

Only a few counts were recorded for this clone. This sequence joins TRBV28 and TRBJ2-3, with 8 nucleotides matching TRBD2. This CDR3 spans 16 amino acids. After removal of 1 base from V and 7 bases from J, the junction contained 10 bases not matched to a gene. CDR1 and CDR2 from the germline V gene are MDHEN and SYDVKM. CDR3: CASSLSAAGDRHTQYF. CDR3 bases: TGTGCCAGCAGTTTATCTGCAGCGGGAGATCGGCATACGCAGTATTTT.

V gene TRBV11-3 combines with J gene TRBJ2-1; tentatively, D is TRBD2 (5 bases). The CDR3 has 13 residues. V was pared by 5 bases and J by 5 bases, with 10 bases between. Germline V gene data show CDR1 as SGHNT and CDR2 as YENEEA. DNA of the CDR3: TGTGCCAGCAGCAGGACTCAGAACAATGAGCAGTTCTTC. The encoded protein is CASSRTQNNEQFF.

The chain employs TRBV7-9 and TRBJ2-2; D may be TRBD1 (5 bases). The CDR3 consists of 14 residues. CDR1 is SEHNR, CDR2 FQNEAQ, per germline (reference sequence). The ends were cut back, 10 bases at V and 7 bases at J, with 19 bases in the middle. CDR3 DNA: TGTGCCACCGTATCCCAGGGAAATAACGGGGAGCTGTTTTTT. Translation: CATVSQGNNGELFF.

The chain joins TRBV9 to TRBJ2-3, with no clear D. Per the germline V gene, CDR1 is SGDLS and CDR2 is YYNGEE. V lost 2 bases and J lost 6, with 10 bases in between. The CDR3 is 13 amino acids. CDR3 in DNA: TGTGCCAGCAGCGTCACCAACTGGGATACGCAGTATTTT. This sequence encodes CASSVTNWDTQYF. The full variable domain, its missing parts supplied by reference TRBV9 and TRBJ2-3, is DSGVTQTPKHLITATGQRVTLRCSPRSGDLSVYWYQQSLDQGLQFLIQYYNGEERAKGNILERFSAQQFPDLHSELNLSSLELGDSALYFCASSVTNWDTQYFGPGTRLTVL.